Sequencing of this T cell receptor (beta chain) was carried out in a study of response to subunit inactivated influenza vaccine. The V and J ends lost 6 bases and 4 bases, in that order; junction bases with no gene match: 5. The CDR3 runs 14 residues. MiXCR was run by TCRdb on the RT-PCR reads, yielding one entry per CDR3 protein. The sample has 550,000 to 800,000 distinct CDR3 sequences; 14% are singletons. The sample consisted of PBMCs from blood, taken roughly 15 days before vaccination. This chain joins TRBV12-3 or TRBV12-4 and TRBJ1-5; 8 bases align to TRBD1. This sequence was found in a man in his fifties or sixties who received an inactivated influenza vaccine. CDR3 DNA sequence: TGTGCCAGCAGGGCCCGACAGGGGAATCAGCCCCAGCATTTT. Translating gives CASRARQGNQPQHF.